These 22 T cell receptor beta chains share one sample of origin, sequenced in a study of T-cell reconstitution after alpha-beta-depleted transplantation in children. A TCRbeta library incorporating unique molecular identifiers was prepared. TCRdb re-derived calls from the PCR reads in MiXCR, one entry per CDR3 protein. The repertoire holds approximately 630,000 distinct CDR3 sequences, with around 14% as singletons. Sequenced here: PBMCs, sampled before TCRalphabeta/CD19-depleted stem cell transplant. The source is a girl aged 2 to 10 with congenital amegakaryocytic thrombocytopenia, due to receive a stem cell transplant.

The table lists this clonotype with many counts. The rearrangement uses TRBV29-1 and TRBJ2-7; 7 bases are a match to TRBD2. CDR3 size: 15 residues. Trimming cost V 7 bases and J 1 base; bases outside gene matches: 13. CDR1 is SQVTM and CDR2 is ANQGSEA in the germline V gene. The CDR3 here is CSALLGREGSYEQYF. The CDR3 nucleotides are TGCAGCGCCCTACTGGGGAGGGAGGGGTCCTACGAGCAGTACTTC.

The chain links TRBV6-5 to TRBJ2-4; unclear D gene. CDR3 length equals 16 residues. The germline CDR1 and CDR2 sequences are MNHEY and SVGAGI. Trimming shortened V by 0 bases and J by 0 bases, and 9 bases separated the two germline ends. CDR3 bases: TGTGCCAGCAGTTACTCGGCTAGGCTAGCCAAAAACATTCAGTACTTC. Encoded protein: CASSYSARLAKNIQYF.

This clonotype was seen only a few times. This chain uses TRBV12-3 or TRBV12-4 with TRBJ2-3; TRBD2 matches at 10 bases. This CDR3 has 16 amino acids. V shed 3 bases, J shed 2 bases, and the junction held 5 bases outside the gene matches. CDR3 in amino acids: CASSFRLAGATDTQYF. The CDR3 DNA follows: TGTGCCAGCAGTTTTCGGCTAGCGGGGGCCACAGATACGCAGTATTTT.

This clonotype has more than one count but fewer than ten. V is TRBV28 and J is TRBJ2-1; TRBD2 agrees at 7 bases. CDR1 is MDHEN, CDR2 SYDVKM, per germline. The CDR3 loop spans 11 amino acids. Trimming at V came to 5 bases and at J to 16 bases, leaving 8 bases not matched to a gene. CDR3 in amino acids: CASSVAGRNFF. The CDR3 DNA is TGTGCCAGCAGTGTAGCGGGTCGGAATTTCTTC. The variable domain in full, with the rest retrieved from reference TRBV28 and TRBJ2-1, is DVKVTQSSRYLVKRTGEKVFLECVQDMDHENMFWYRQDPGLGLRLIYFSYDVKMKEKGDIPEGYSVSREKKERFSLILESASTNQTSMYLCASSVAGRNFFGPGTRLTVL.

In its sample, this clonotype was seen a few times. The chain has TRBV12-3 or TRBV12-4 and TRBJ2-7, with D uncertain. Trimming cost V 3 bases and J 0 bases, with 6 bases left between them. The CDR3 is 13 amino acids. The CDR3 DNA is TGTGCCAGCAGTTTCACTCGCTCCTACGAGCAGTACTTC. It is translated as CASSFTRSYEQYF.

The chain uses TRBV28 and TRBJ1-1; TRBD1 matches 7 bases. The germline V gene has CDR1 MDHEN and CDR2 SYDVKM. V was pared by 1 base and J by 5 bases, with 19 bases of the junction left unmatched. This CDR3 has 19 amino acids. CDR3: CASSLYPRGNLWGGTEAFF. DNA of the CDR3: TGTGCCAGCAGTTTATACCCCAGGGGGAACCTATGGGGGGGGACTGAAGCTTTCTTT.

In its sample, this clonotype was seen a few times. This chain uses TRBV7-2 with TRBJ2-1, with unresolved D. From germline, CDR1 is SGHTA and CDR2 FQGNSA. V gave up 1 base and J gave up 9 bases, with 13 bases separating them. CDR3 length: 14 residues. This chain's CDR3 is CASSLGGPLSEQFF. CDR3 nucleotide sequence: TGTGCCAGCAGCTTAGGTGGACCCCTCTCTGAGCAGTTCTTC. Full variable domain (outside the CDR3, taken from reference TRBV7-2 and TRBJ2-1): GAGVSQSPSNKVTEKGKDVELRCDPISGHTALYWYRQSLGQGLEFLIYFQGNSAPDKSGLPSDRFSAERTGGSVSTLTIQRTQQEDSAVYLCASSLGGPLSEQFFGPGTRLTVL.

This clonotype was seen only a few times. This sequence joins TRBV7-2 and TRBJ2-7; 12 nucleotides align to TRBD2. From germline, CDR1 is SGHTA and CDR2 FQGNSA. This CDR3 has 16 residues. J lost 2 bases, V lost 5 bases, and 7 bases had no gene match. CDR3 region: CASSPHGLAGTYEQYF. CDR3 coding DNA: TGTGCCAGCAGCCCCCACGGACTAGCGGGAACCTACGAGCAGTACTTC.

To note about this clonotype: A read error may account for a junction end that differs from germline. This chain uses TRBV12-3 or TRBV12-4 with TRBJ2-1, with 10 bases identical to TRBD2. The CDR3 sequence is 17 residues long. The CDR3: CASRPHSGRPLYNEQSF. DNA for the CDR3: TGTGCCAGCAGACCTCATAGCGGGAGGCCCCTCTACAATGAGCAGTCCTTC.

At least ten counts were recorded for this clonotype. The CDR3 spells CSALSGEQYF. CDR3 nucleotide sequence: TGCAGTGCCCTCTCCGGCGAGCAGTACTTC. This chain connects TRBV20-1 to TRBJ2-7; D unresolved. Trimming cost V 6 bases and J 6 bases, with 9 bases left between them. The CDR3 covers 10 residues. CDR1 is DFQATT and CDR2 is SNEGSKA in the germline V gene (reference sequence).

This clonotype was found many times. J is TRBJ2-7 and V is TRBV15; 14 nucleotides agree with TRBD2. J was trimmed by 5 bases and V by 1 base; bases with no gene match: 7. The CDR3 is made up of 17 amino acids. Germline CDR1 LNHNV, CDR2 YYDKDF (reference sequence). The CDR3 bases are TGTGCCACCAGCAGAGGACTAGCGGGAGGGCCGGGAAACGAGCAGTACTTC. Translating gives CATSRGLAGGPGNEQYF.

This clonotype was found many times. The rearrangement joins TRBV20-1 to TRBJ2-1, with a weak D call TRBD2 (6 bases). The germline V gene has CDR1 DFQATT and CDR2 SNEGSKA (reference sequence). Trimming took off 2 bases at V and 0 bases at J, with 11 bases between the two ends. The CDR3 sequence is 15 residues long. The CDR3 sequence is CSARSLAVSYNEQFF. CDR3 coding DNA: TGCAGTGCTAGATCCTTAGCGGTCTCCTACAATGAGCAGTTCTTC.

This chain joins TRBV5-1 and TRBJ2-2; tentative D call: TRBD1 (5 bases). V gave up 7 bases and J gave up 2 bases, with 15 bases separating them. Germline assignment: CDR1 SGHRS and CDR2 YFSETQ. The CDR3 sequence is 15 residues long. The CDR3 DNA follows: TGCGCCAGCCAGTGGGGCTTCTACAACACCGGGGAGCTGTTTTTT. It is translated as CASQWGFYNTGELFF.

This clonotype was counted at least ten times. The chain combines TRBV5-1 with TRBJ1-3; the D is unclear. The germline V gene encodes CDR1 SGHRS and CDR2 YFSETQ. This CDR3 spans 14 amino acids. The ends were cut back, 4 bases at V and 0 bases at J, with 8 bases in the middle. This chain's CDR3 is CASSVGDSGNTIYF. The CDR3 coding sequence is TGCGCCAGCAGCGTCGGGGACTCTGGAAACACCATATATTTT.

This chain links TRBV7-9 with TRBJ2-3; 11 nucleotides align to TRBD2. V lost 4 bases to trimming and J lost 3 bases; unmatched junction nucleotides: 9. The CDR3 runs to 17 residues. Germline values: CDR1 SEHNR, CDR2 FQNEAQ (reference sequence). As DNA, the CDR3 is TGTGCCAGCAGCTCCTTCCAACTAGCGGGAGTAACAGATACGCAGTATTTT. It translates to CASSSFQLAGVTDTQYF.

A few counts support this clonotype. This chain links TRBV12-5 with TRBJ2-2; maybe TRBD1 (6 bases). This CDR3 is built from 15 residues. Germline CDR1 LGHNT, CDR2 FRNRAP. Trimming took 5 bases from V and 0 from J, leaving 10 bases between them. The CDR3 reads CASGPGTTNTGELFF. The CDR3 nucleotides are TGTGCTAGTGGTCCCGGGACAACGAACACCGGGGAGCTGTTTTTT.

This clonotype appeared many times. The rearrangement uses TRBV20-1 and TRBJ2-7, with 9 bases fitting TRBD1. CDR1 DFQATT and CDR2 SNEGSKA come from the germline V gene (reference sequence). The CDR3 totals 15 residues. Trimming took 4 bases from V and 3 from J; bases not matched to a gene: 10. CDR3 DNA: TGCAGTGCTACCCAAACCGGACAGGGGAACTACGAGCAGTACTTC. It encodes CSATQTGQGNYEQYF.

This clonotype was counted many times. The rearrangement joins TRBV20-1 to TRBJ1-5; 10 nucleotides line up with TRBD1. The CDR3 runs to 17 residues. The germline CDR1 and CDR2 sequences are DFQATT and SNEGSKA (reference sequence). Unmatched junction bases numbered 11, after V lost 6 bases and J lost 0 bases. The CDR3 DNA reads TGCAGTGCCTCGGGACAGGGGTCCCCTTATAGCAATCAGCCCCAGCATTTT. Its protein is CSASGQGSPYSNQPQHF.

This chain joins TRBV5-6 and TRBJ2-2; 8 nucleotides match TRBD2. Germline loops: CDR1 SGHDT, CDR2 YYEEEE. V shed 2 bases, J shed 2 bases, and the junction held 5 bases outside the gene matches. The CDR3 has 16 amino acids. The DNA of the CDR3 is TGTGCCAGCAGCTTTCCGACTAGCGCAAACACCGGGGAGCTGTTTTTT. Its translation is CASSFPTSANTGELFF.

The chain employs TRBV7-8 and TRBJ2-1; the match to TRBD2 covers 11 bases. Germline loops: CDR1 SGHVS, CDR2 FQNEAQ. The J segment lost 5 bases and the V segment lost 3 bases, leaving 6 bases of the junction unmatched. The CDR3 is made up of 16 amino acids. The CDR3 sequence: CASSLTSGMGNNEQFF. The CDR3 region has the DNA TGTGCCAGCAGCTTGACTAGCGGGATGGGGAACAATGAGCAGTTCTTC.

This clonotype was observed a handful of times. The chain employs TRBV20-1 and TRBJ2-7; a possible D gene is TRBD2 (5 bases). This CDR3 is built from 13 residues. The germline V and J ends were trimmed by 3 bases and 2 bases, with 11 bases remaining between them. CDR1 and CDR2 (germline): DFQATT, SNEGSKA (reference sequence). The CDR3 DNA is TGCAGTGCTAGGGTTGCGGGCCCCTACGAGCAGTACTTC. This encodes CSARVAGPYEQYF.

The rearrangement uses TRBV7-9 and TRBJ1-1; 8 positions agree with TRBD1. The V gene end was trimmed by 5 bases and the J gene end by 10 bases; junction bases not matched to a gene: 9. This CDR3 spans 13 amino acids. The V gene's germline CDR1 is SEHNR and CDR2 FQNEAQ (reference sequence). The CDR3 nucleotides are TGTGCCAGCAGCCCGGGACAGGCTAGTGGAGCTTTCTTT. Its protein product is CASSPGQASGAFF. Variable domain in full (rest from reference TRBV7-9 and TRBJ1-1): DTGVSQNPRHKITKRGQNVTFRCDPISEHNRLYWYRQTLGQGPEFLTYFQNEAQLEKSRLLSDRFSAERPKGSFSTLEIQRTEQGDSAMYLCASSPGQASGAFFGQGTRLTVV.